This TCR beta chain is drawn from a study of blood T cell repertoires in COVID-19. This clone was counted a single time. Other DNA sequences from this sample encode an identical CDR3 as well. Profiled with immunoSEQ multiplex PCR; TCRdb holds only in-frame clones, not every one. The table records over 140,000 clones, more than 60% of them present only once. Sequenced: peripheral blood. This TCR was recovered from a woman in her 50s with active or convalescent COVID-19.

The DNA of the CDR3 is TGTGCCAGCAGTTTAGCCAGTTTAAACACTGAAGCTTTCTTT. Residues: CASSLASLNTEAFF. The chain carries TRBV28 and TRBJ1-1; D is undetermined. The CDR3 spans 14 residues. Germline assignment: CDR1 MDHEN and CDR2 SYDVKM. V lost 2 bases to trimming and J lost 2 bases, with 9 bases between them. The whole variable domain, remainder taken from reference TRBV28 and TRBJ1-1, is DVKVTQSSRYLVKRTGEKVFLECVQDMDHENMFWYRQDPGLGLRLIYFSYDVKMKEKGDIPEGYSVSREKKERFSLILESASTNQTSMYLCASSLASLNTEAFFGQGTRLTVV.